The 14 T cell receptor beta chains in this list originate from one sample, sequenced in a study of cytomegalovirus exposure and HLA in healthy donors. The study ran its PCR with 60 Vbeta and 13 Jbeta primers. The data were produced by immunoSEQ multiplex PCR, yet TCRdb's version contains in-frame clones alone and is incomplete. The sample records 100,000 to 120,000 clones, 78% being singletons. Sequencing was performed on PBMCs. All receptors come from a woman in her thirties in good health and CMV-seronegative.

Only a few counts were recorded for this clone. V and J are TRBV18 and TRBJ1-2; D unresolved. The germline V gene encodes CDR1 KGHSH and CDR2 LQKENI. The V and J ends lost 1 base and 4 bases respectively, with 10 bases between them. The CDR3 totals 14 residues. DNA for the CDR3: TGTGCCAGCTCACCACTGTCGGAGGCCTATGGCTACACCTTC. It codes for CASSPLSEAYGYTF.

CDR3 coding DNA: TGTGCCAGCAGCTCCAGGGGTGGCTACACCTTC. Encoded protein: CASSSRGGYTF. The chain carries TRBV13 and TRBJ1-2, with D possibly matching TRBD1 (6 bases). There are 11 residues in the CDR3. Trimming left V 4 bases short and J 7 bases short, with 7 bases between. From germline, CDR1 is PRHDT and CDR2 FYEKMQ (reference sequence). Full variable domain (outside the CDR3, taken from reference TRBV13 and TRBJ1-2): AAGVIQSPRHLIKEKRETATLKCYPIPRHDTVYWYQQGPGQDPQFLISFYEKMQSDKGSIPDRFSAQQFSDYHSELNMSSLELGDSALYFCASSSRGGYTFGSGTRLTVV.

The V gene is TRBV5-7, the J gene TRBJ1-5; 7 nucleotides agree with TRBD1. TRBV5-7 is filed as an ORF, its function uncertain. The CDR3 is 13 amino acids. J was trimmed by 3 bases and V by 5 bases; bases with no gene match: 2. The CDR3 coding sequence is TGTGCCAGCAGAGGGACAGACAATCAGCCCCAGCATTTT. Its protein product is CASRGTDNQPQHF.

This chain connects TRBV19 to TRBJ1-5, with 9 bases fitting TRBD1. From germline, CDR1 is LNHDA and CDR2 SQIVND (reference sequence). Trimming took 4 bases from V and 11 from J; bases not matched to a gene: 9. The CDR3 extends over 14 amino acids. The DNA of the CDR3 is TGTGCCAGTAGTAGTACAGGGGGCTGGGGAACCCAGCATTTT. This sequence encodes CASSSTGGWGTQHF.

The chain links TRBV6-1 to TRBJ2-1; the D gene is possibly TRBD1 (6 bases). The CDR3 is 13 residues long. CDR1 is MNHNS, CDR2 SASEGT, per germline. The V end was cut by 6 bases, the J end by 7 bases, with 13 bases between. Here the CDR3 reads CASSDNRVNEQFF. CDR3 DNA: TGTGCCAGCAGCGACAACAGGGTTAATGAGCAGTTCTTC.

On this clone: Other DNA sequences in this specimen translate into the identical CDR3. The chain has TRBV19 and TRBJ2-2; D unclear. The germline V gene encodes CDR1 LNHDA and CDR2 SQIVND (reference sequence). This CDR3 comprises 13 residues. V was shortened by 4 bases and J by 1 base, with 4 bases between the two germline ends. The CDR3 reads CASSNLNTGELFF. CDR3 sequence (DNA): TGTGCCAGTAGTAACTTGAACACCGGGGAGCTGTTTTTT.

The V and J genes are TRBV4-2 and TRBJ1-4; D gene unclear. The CDR3 consists of 16 residues. Germline CDR1 reads LGHNA; CDR2 reads YNFKEQ. Trimming took off 4 bases at V and 0 bases at J, with 12 bases between the two ends. The CDR3 DNA reads as TGTGCCAGCAGCCCACGACAAAACCCAACTAATGAAAAACTGTTTTTT. It encodes CASSPRQNPTNEKLFF.

V usage is TRBV5-1 and J usage is TRBJ2-1; TRBD1 is a possible D gene (6 bases). This CDR3 is built from 15 residues. Trimming took off 4 bases at V and 0 bases at J, with 11 bases between the two ends. Germline CDR1 SGHRS, CDR2 YFSETQ. As DNA, the CDR3 is TGCGCCAGCAGCGCGGACAGAAGCTCCTACAATGAGCAGTTCTTC. Translated: CASSADRSSYNEQFF.

The chain uses TRBV25-1 and TRBJ2-7; tentatively, D is TRBD1 (6 bases). Germline lookup yields CDR1 MGHDK and CDR2 SYGVNS. The CDR3 is made up of 14 amino acids. The V gene lost 2 bases and the J gene lost 3 bases, with 11 bases spanning the gap. The DNA for the CDR3 is TGTGCCAGCAGTGAAACGGACAGAAGCTACGAGCAGTACTTC. It is translated as CASSETDRSYEQYF.

The chain employs TRBV30 and TRBJ2-2; 7 nucleotides line up with TRBD2. In germline, CDR1 is GTSNPN, CDR2 SVGIG (reference sequence). Trimming cost V 0 bases and J 3 bases; bases outside gene matches: 4. CDR3 length equals 15 residues. CDR3 bases: TGTGCCTGGAGTGTCATTAGCGGGCACACCGGGGAGCTGTTTTTT. It specifies CAWSVISGHTGELFF.

There are a few counts of this clone. V and J are TRBV2 and TRBJ2-7, with 9 bases lining up with TRBD1. J was trimmed by 3 bases and V by 3 bases; bases with no gene match: 6. Germline loops: CDR1 SNHLY, CDR2 FYNNEI. The CDR3 has 15 residues. CDR3 nucleotides: TGTGCCAGCAGTGACCCCGGGACAGGGAGCTACGAGCAGTACTTC. Translation: CASSDPGTGSYEQYF.

CDR3 protein: CAWSLLAGGPYEQYF. CDR3 DNA: TGTGCCTGGAGCCTCCTAGCGGGAGGACCCTACGAGCAGTACTTC. J is TRBJ2-7 and V is TRBV30; 11 nucleotides align to TRBD2. The CDR3 contains 15 residues. After removal of 3 bases from V and 2 bases from J, the junction contained 6 bases not matched to a gene. Germline values: CDR1 GTSNPN, CDR2 SVGIG (reference sequence).

The chain has TRBV2 and TRBJ1-5; TRBD1 is a possible D gene (6 bases). CDR3 length: 15 residues. CDR1 is SNHLY, CDR2 FYNNEI, per germline. V lost 5 bases and J 1 base, leaving 12 bases between the germline ends. The DNA of the CDR3 is TGTGCCAGCAGTACAGGGCTTGTGAGCAATCAGCCCCAGCATTTT. Its protein is CASSTGLVSNQPQHF. Based on the CDR3 plus reference TRBV2 and TRBJ1-5, the full variable domain is EPEVTQTPSHQVTQMGQEVILRCVPISNHLYFYWYRQILGQKVEFLVSFYNNEISEKSEIFDDQFSVERPDGSNFTLKIRSTKLEDSAMYFCASSTGLVSNQPQHFGDGTRLSIL.

The V call is TRBV4-1, the J call TRBJ2-6; 7 nucleotides align to TRBD1. The germline V gene has CDR1 MGHRA and CDR2 YSYEKL. The CDR3 is 18 amino acids. J lost 0 bases, V lost 1 base, and 6 bases had no gene match. Here the CDR3 reads CASSQGVTGPSGANVLTF. The CDR3 nucleotides read TGCGCCAGCAGCCAAGGAGTGACAGGGCCCTCTGGGGCCAACGTCCTGACTTTC.